Here is one TCR beta chain with its context. Antigen unknown. Blood was drawn once from each donor into heparinised tubes. The draws averaged approximately 110 mL. Cell sorting via CD45RO/CCR7/CD25/CD127/CD95/CD27 was performed to obtain CD4+ naive, central memory, regulatory and stem cell-like memory cells. The record originates from a study of beta chain features in type 1 diabetes. Study observations and caveats: Sequencing the cDNA could make cells with high TCR expression show up more than they should. A possible short-template PCR bias applies equally to patients and controls. Across all four CD4+ subsets, people with type 1 diabetes showed modestly shorter TCRB CDR3s.

V was clipped by 6 bases and J by 5 bases, with 16 bases between them. Germline lookup yields CDR1 SQVTM and CDR2 ANQGSEA. This CDR3 contains 14 residues. Expressed TCRB transcripts were sequenced after all isolated RNA was converted to cDNA. Assay: immunoSEQ multiplex PCR; the TCRdb copy retains only in-frame clones and omits some. Found here are nearly 700,000 clones, about an eighth of them singletons; the top ten hold less than 0.025%. The sequence came from a man aged 18-30 years with type 1 diabetes. This rearrangement joins TRBV29-1 to TRBJ2-2, with D possibly matching TRBD1 (5 bases). The sequenced sample consisted of naive CD4+ T cells from blood. The CDR3 sequence is CSVGTVGRTGELFF. Written as DNA, the CDR3 is TGCAGCGTAGGAACCGTGGGGCGAACCGGGGAGCTGTTTTTT.